This T cell receptor beta chain was captured by sequencing in a study of T cells expressing NK-cell markers. General study results and limits: Dominant NKG2C+ clonotypes accounted for 1.0-7.0% of CD8+ T cells in about 6 donors.

TCRdb processed the 5' RACE reads again and assigns one entry to each CDR3 protein, with no DNA. The sample includes over 150,000 distinct CDR3 sequences. CDR1 and CDR2 (germline): SGHDT, YYEEEE. CDR3 length: 15 amino acids. As for this clonotype: The target antigen is unknown.

The sample consisted of blood T cells: a sorted CD56 or NKG2C T cell subset, CD4+ or CD8+ T cells, or bulk PBMC T cells (not recorded which). The sequence was collected from a woman in her 50s in good health. The rearrangement links TRBV5-6 to TRBJ2-5; the D call of TRBD1 rests on TCRdb alone, since no DNA is present to check it. CDR3 loop: CASSLAGGTSKTQYF.